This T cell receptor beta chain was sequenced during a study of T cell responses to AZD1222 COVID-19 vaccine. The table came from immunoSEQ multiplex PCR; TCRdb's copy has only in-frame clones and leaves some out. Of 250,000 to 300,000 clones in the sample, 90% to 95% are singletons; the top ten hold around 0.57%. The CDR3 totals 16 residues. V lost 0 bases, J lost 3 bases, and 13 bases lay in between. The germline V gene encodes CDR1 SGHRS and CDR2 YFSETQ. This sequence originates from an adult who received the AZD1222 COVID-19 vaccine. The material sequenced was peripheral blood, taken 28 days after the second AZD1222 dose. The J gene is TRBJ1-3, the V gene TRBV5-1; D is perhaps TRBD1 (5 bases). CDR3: CASSLGTKIGGNTIYF. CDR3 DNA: TGCGCCAGCAGCTTGGGGACAAAGATCGGTGGAAACACCATATATTTT.